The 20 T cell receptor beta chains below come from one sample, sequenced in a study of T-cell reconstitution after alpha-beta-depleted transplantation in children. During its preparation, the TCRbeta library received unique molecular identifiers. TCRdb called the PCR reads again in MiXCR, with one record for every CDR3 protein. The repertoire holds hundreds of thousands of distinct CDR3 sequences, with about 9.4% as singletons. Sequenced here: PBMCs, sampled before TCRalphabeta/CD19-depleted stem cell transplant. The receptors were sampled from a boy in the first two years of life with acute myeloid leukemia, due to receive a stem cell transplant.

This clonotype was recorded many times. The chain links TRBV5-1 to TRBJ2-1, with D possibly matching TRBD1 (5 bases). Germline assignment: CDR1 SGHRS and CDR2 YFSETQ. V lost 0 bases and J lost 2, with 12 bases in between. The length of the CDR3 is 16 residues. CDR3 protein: CASSLGIRVPYNEQFF. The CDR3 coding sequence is TGCGCCAGCAGCTTGGGTATCAGGGTCCCCTACAATGAGCAGTTCTTC.

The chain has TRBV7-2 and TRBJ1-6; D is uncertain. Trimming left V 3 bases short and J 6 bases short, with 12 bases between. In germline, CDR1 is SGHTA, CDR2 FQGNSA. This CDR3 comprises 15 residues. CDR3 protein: CASSFRAPRNSPLHF. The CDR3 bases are TGTGCCAGCAGCTTCCGGGCCCCACGTAATTCACCCCTCCACTTT.

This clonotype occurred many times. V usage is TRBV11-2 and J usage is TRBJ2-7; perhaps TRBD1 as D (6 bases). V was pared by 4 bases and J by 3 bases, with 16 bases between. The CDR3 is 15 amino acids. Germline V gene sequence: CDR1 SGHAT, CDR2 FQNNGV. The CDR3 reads CASSYYPGQYYEQYF. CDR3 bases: TGTGCCAGCAGCTATTACCCGGGACAATACTACGAGCAGTACTTC. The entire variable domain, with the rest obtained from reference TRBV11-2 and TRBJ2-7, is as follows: EAGVAQSPRYKIIEKRQSVAFWCNPISGHATLYWYQQILGQGPKLLIQFQNNGVVDDSQLPKDRFSAERLKGVDSTLKIQPAKLEDSAVYLCASSYYPGQYYEQYFGPGTRLTVT.

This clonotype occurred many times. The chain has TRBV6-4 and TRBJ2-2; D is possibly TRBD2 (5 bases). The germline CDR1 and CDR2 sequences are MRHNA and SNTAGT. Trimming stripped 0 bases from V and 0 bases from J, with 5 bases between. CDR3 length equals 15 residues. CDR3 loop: CASSDSAANTGELFF. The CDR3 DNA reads TGTGCCAGCAGTGACTCAGCGGCGAACACCGGGGAGCTGTTTTTT.

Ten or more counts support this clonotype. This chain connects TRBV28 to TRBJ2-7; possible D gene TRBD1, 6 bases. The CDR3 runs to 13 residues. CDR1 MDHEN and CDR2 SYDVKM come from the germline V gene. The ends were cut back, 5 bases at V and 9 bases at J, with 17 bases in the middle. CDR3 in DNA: TGTGCCAGCAGTACCCACGACAGGTCCGGGCAGTACTTC. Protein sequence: CASSTHDRSGQYF.

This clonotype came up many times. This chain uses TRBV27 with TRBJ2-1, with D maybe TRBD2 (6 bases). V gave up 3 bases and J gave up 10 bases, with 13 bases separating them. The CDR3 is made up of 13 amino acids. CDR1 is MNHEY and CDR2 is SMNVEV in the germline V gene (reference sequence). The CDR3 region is CASSFPPGVEQFF. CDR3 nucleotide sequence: TGTGCCAGCAGTTTTCCGCCGGGAGTAGAGCAGTTCTTC.

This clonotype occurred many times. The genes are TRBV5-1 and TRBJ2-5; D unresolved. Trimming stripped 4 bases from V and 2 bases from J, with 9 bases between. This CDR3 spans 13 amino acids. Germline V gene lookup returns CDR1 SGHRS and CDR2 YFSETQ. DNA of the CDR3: TGCGCCAGCAGCCAGGCCCCTCAAGAGACCCAGTACTTC. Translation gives CASSQAPQETQYF.

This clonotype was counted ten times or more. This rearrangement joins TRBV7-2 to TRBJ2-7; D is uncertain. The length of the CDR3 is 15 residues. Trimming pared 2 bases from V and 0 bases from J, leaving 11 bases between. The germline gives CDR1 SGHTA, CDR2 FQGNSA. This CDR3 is CASSLRPLSSYEQYF. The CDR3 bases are TGTGCCAGCAGCTTACGTCCCCTGAGCTCCTACGAGCAGTACTTC.

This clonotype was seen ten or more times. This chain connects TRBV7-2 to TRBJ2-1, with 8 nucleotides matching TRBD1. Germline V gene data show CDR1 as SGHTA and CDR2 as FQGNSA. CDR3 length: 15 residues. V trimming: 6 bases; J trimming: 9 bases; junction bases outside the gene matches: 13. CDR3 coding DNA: TGTGCCAGCAGACCGACCTGGACAGGGCGGGGTGAGCAGTTCTTC. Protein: CASRPTWTGRGEQFF.

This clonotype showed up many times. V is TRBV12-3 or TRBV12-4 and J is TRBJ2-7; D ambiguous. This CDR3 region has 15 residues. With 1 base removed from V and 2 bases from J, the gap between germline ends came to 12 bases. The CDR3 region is CASSLGGSQTYEQYF. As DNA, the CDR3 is TGTGCCAGCAGTTTAGGCGGTTCCCAGACCTACGAGCAGTACTTC.

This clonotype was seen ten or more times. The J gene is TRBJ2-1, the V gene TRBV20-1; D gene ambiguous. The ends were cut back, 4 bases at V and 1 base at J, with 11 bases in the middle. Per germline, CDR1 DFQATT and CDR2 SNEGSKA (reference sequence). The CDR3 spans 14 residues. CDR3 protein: CSAKASSSYNEQFF. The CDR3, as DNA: TGCAGTGCTAAAGCGTCTTCTTCCTACAATGAGCAGTTCTTC.

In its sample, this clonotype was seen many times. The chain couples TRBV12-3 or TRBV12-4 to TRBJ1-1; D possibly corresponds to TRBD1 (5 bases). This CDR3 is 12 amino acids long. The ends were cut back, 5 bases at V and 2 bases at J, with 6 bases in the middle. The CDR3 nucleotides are TGTGCCAGCAGTCGGGACAACACTGAAGCTTTCTTT. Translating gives CASSRDNTEAFF.

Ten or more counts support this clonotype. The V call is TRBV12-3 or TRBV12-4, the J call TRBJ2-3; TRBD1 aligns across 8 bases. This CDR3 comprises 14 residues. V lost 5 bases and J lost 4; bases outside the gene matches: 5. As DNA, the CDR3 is TGTGCCAGCAGTACCGGACAGGGTTCAGATACGCAGTATTTT. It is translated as CASSTGQGSDTQYF.

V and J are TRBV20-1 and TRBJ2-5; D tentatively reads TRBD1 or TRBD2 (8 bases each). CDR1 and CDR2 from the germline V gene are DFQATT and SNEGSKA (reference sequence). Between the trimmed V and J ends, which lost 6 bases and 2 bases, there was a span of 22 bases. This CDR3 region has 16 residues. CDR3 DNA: TGCAGTGCCGGGACAGGCCCATTAGCGGGGCAAGAGACCCAGTACTTC. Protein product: CSAGTGPLAGQETQYF.

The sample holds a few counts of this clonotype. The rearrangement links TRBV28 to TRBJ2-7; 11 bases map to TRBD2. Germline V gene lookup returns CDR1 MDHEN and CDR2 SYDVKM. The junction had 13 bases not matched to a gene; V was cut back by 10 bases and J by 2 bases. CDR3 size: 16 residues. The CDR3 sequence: CAIENPIAGGTYEQYF. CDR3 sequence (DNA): TGTGCCATCGAAAACCCCATAGCGGGAGGGACCTACGAGCAGTACTTC.

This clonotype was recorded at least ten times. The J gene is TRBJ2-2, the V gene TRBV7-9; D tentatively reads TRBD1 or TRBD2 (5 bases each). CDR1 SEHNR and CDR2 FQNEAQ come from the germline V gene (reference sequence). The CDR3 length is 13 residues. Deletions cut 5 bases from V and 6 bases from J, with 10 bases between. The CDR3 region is CASSPRGSGELFF. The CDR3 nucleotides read TGTGCCAGCAGCCCCCGGGGCTCCGGGGAGCTGTTTTTT.

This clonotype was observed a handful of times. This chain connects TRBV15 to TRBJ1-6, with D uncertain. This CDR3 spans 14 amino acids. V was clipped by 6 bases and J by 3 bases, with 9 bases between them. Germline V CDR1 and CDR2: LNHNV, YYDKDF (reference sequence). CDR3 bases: TGTGCCACCAGTGAGGCGGACTATAATTCACCCCTCCACTTT. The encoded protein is CATSEADYNSPLHF.

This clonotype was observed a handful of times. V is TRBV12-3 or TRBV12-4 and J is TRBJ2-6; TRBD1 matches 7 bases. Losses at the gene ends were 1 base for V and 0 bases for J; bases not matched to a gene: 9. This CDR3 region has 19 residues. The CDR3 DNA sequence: TGTGCCAGCAGTTTAGAGTTTGGGCAGGGGGACTCTGGGGCCAACGTCCTGACTTTC. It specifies CASSLEFGQGDSGANVLTF.

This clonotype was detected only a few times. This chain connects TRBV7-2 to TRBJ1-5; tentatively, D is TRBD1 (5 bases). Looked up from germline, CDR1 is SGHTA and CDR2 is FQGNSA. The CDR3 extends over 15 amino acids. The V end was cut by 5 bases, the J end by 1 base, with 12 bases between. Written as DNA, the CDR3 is TGTGCCAGCAGCCGCGAGGGGTTGAGCAATCAGCCCCAGCATTTT. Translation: CASSREGLSNQPQHF.

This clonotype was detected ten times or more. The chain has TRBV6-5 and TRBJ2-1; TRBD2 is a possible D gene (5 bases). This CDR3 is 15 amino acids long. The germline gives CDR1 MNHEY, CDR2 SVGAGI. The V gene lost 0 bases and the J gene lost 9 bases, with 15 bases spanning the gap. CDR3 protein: CASSYSNRRPGEQFF. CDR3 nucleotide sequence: TGTGCCAGCAGTTACTCGAATAGGAGGCCAGGTGAGCAGTTCTTC.